Detailed here is one TCR beta chain. It has no known antigen specificity. No clone much larger than this one lies a single base away; base qualities are absent. This record belongs to a study of T cell responses to AZD1222 COVID-19 vaccine (dated by TCRdb to the early 2020s). A note on the overall study: TCR sequencing was performed for roughly 250 trial participants, of whom about 210 were given two doses of AZD1222 and around 25 were given two doses of MenACWY control vaccine. Trial participants were enrolled by age into subgroups of 18-55, 56-69 and 70-plus years, and around 150, 28 and 57 TCR-sequenced participants, respectively, were included in these subgroups.

Study-wide conclusions, independent of this receptor: The 56-69-year group was small, and its depth increase did not reach significance, likely because of low power. Conclusions about previously exposed vaccinees are limited, since just a handful of AZD1222 recipients were seropositive for SARS-CoV-2 at baseline. Participants were mostly white British and included more females than males, and it was suggested by the authors that clonal diversity may have been underestimated. Spike-specific TCR breadth and depth rose significantly after two AZD1222 doses compared with day 0 and with MenACWY recipients. Because no day 14 peak-response samples were available, the repertoires could be characterized only after the peak T cell response. Epitopes outside the regions mutated in the B.1.351 and B.1.1.7 variants were reportedly recognized by nearly half of the unique spike-specific TCRs. The whole spike protein was spanned by vaccine-associated CD4 TCRs, and dominant responses were seen in regions 160-218 and 743-854.

Explained via the paper, the time point label denotes: baseline before first vaccination. In light of the paper, this sample's treatment or condition label describes: meningococcal conjugate vaccine given as trial control. Samples from vaccinated people were obtained from the UK trials COV001 and COV002, which included a single-blind randomized controlled phase 2/3 trial of AZD1222 (ChAdOx1 nCoV-19) in healthy adults. For TCRbeta chain sequencing, PBMC samples from trial participants were taken at day 0 and at day 28 after the second dose. V is clipped by 3 bases and J by 2 bases, and the sequence between their germline boundaries is 16 bases long. CDR1 and CDR2, looked up from the germline V gene (reference sequence), are MNHEY and SMNVEV. From the cysteine through the phenylalanine, the CDR3 covers 16 amino acids. The sequence is cut down to CDR3 DNA, 48 bases in frame from base 1. The CDR3 regions of human TCRbeta chains were analyzed by immunosequencing. The authors' analysis ran thus. TCRs in the repertoires were compared against a reference library of SARS-CoV-2-specific TCRs that had been generated with the MIRA antigen-specificity platform. Breadth meant the fraction of unique TCRs that were SARS-CoV-2-associated, whereas depth meant the fraction of total T cells that were SARS-CoV-2-associated. Using the MIRA data, each spike-specific TCR was mapped to the spike region that the TCR reacts to and placed in a CD4 or CD8 class. Log10-transformed breadth and depth values were compared by one-way ANOVA with Sidak's multiple comparisons tests. TCRdb limited this immuneACCESS table to in-frame rearrangements with V and J called. A share of clones is missing; checked studies link under half to unresolved V genes, and the rest is unexplained. V, J and clone size were drawn from that table, and D and trimming were deduced from the DNA. Here the sample has about 140,000 clones; 80% to 95% occur a single time. The ten largest account for 0.91% of the sample.

The receptor comes from an adult in good health. Source: peripheral blood, taken on day 0 of MenACWY control vaccination. The V gene is TRBV27 and the J gene is TRBJ1-1; a weak D assignment points to TRBD1 (5 bases agree). The DNA is TGTGCCAGCAGTTTTTCCCTGGGGGGGATCAACACTGAAGCTTTCTTT. Its protein is CASSFSLGGINTEAFF.